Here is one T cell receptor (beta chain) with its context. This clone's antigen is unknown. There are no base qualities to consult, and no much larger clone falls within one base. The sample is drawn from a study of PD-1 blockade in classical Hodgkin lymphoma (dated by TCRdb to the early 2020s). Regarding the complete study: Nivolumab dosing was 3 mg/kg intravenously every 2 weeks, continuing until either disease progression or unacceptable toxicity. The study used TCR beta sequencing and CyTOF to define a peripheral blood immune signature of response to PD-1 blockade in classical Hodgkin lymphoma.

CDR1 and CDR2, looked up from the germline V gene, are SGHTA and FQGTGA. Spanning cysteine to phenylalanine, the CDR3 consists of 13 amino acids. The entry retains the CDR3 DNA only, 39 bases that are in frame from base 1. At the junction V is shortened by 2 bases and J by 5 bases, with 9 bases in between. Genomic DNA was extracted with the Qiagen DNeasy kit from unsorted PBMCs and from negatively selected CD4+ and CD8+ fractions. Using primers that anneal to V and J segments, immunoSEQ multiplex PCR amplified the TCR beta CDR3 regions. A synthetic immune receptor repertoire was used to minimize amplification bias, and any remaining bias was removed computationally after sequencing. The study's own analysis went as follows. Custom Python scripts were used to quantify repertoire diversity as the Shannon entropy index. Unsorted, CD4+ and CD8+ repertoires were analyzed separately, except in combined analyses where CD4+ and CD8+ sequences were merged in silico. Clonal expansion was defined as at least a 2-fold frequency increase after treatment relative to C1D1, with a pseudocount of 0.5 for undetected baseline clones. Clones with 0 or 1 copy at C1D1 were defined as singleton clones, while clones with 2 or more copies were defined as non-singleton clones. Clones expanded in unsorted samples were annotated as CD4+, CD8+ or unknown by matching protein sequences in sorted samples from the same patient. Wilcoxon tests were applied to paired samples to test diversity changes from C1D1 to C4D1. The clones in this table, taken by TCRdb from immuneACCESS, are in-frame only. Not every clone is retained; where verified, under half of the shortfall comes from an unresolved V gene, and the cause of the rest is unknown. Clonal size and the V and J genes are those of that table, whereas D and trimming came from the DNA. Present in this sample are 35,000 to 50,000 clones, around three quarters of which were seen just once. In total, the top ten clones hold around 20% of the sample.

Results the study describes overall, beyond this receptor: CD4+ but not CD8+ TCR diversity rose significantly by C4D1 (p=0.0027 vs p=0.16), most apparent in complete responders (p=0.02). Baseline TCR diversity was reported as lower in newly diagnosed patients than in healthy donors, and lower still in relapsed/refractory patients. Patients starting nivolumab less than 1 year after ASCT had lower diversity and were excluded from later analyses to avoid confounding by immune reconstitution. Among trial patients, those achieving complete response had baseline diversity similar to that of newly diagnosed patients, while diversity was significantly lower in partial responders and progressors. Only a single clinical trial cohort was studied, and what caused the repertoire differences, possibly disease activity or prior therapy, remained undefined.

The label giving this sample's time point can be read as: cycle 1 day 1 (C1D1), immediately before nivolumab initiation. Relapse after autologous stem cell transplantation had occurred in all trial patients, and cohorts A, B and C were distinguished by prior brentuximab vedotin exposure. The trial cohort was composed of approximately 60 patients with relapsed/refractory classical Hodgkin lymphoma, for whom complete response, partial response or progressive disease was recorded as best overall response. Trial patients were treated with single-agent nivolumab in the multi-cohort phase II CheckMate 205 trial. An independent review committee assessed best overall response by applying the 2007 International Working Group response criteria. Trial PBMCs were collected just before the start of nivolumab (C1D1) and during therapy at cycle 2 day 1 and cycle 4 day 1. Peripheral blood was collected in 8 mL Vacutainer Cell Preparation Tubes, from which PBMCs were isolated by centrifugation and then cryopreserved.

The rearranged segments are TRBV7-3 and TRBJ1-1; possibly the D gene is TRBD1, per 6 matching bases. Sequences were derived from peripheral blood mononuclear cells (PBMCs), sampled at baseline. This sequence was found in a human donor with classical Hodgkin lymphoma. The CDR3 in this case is CASSLQGPTEAFF. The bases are TGTGCCAGCAGCTTACAGGGGCCAACTGAAGCTTTCTTT.